A selection of T cell receptor beta chains follows, all from one sample in a study of T cell responses to AZD1222 COVID-19 vaccine. This table comes from immunoSEQ multiplex PCR, and its TCRdb copy is limited to in-frame clones, with some not included. The table records about 140,000 clones, 90% to 95% of them present only once. This sample comprised peripheral blood, obtained on day 0 of MenACWY control vaccination. These receptors were obtained from an adult in good health. Each CDR3 is given with its conserved first and last residue. A D gene is named only where the DNA matches it firmly. Size values are once, few and many counts, or a class for expanded clones, and some rows have none.

TGTGCCAGCAGCTTAAACCGCGGGGGGGTTGAGCAGTTCTTC CASSLNRGGVEQFF 14 TRBV7-3 . TRBD2 TRBJ2-1
TGTGCCAGCAGTGAGGGATCGTCAAGAGCTACGCAGTATTTT CASSEGSSRATQYF 14 TRBV6-4 . . TRBJ2-3
TGCGCCAGCAGCTTGGTAAGCACCTCCTACAATGAGCAGTTCTTC CASSLVSTSYNEQFF 15 TRBV5-1 . . TRBJ2-1
TGTGCCAGCAGCTTGCTCGGTGGGCAAGAGACCCAGTACTTC CASSLLGGQETQYF 14 TRBV5-8 . . TRBJ2-5
TGTGCCAGCAGCGCCTCGAGTCGAAACACTGAAGCTTTCTTT CASSASSRNTEAFF 14 TRBV9 . . TRBJ1-1
TGTGCCAGCAGTTTAGCCAGGAACTATGGCTACACCTTC CASSLARNYGYTF 13 TRBV28 . . TRBJ1-2
TGTGCCAGCAGCGTGACTAGCGGGGGGGCAGATACGCAGTATTTT CASSVTSGGADTQYF 15 TRBV9 . TRBD2 TRBJ2-3
TGTGCCAGCAGCGTAAAGGGGACTAGCGGGAGTTATGAGCAGTTCTTC CASSVKGTSGSYEQFF 16 TRBV9 . TRBD2 TRBJ2-1
TGCGCCACCTCCAGATGGGGGGCTAATGAAAAACTGTTTTTT CATSRWGANEKLFF 14 TRBV23-1 . . TRBJ1-4
TGTGCCAGCAGTGCAGGGGGCGCATGGGAGACCCAGTACTTC CASSAGGAWETQYF 14 TRBV27 . TRBD1 TRBJ2-5
TGTGCCAGCAGCCTTAGCGGAGGGAGCTCCTACGAGCAGTACTTC CASSLSGGSSYEQYF 15 TRBV28 . . TRBJ2-7
TGTGCCAGCAGTGAAGGTCAGGGGGGTCACAATGAGCAGTTCTTC CASSEGQGGHNEQFF 15 TRBV2 . . TRBJ2-1
TGTGCCAGCAGTGAAGGGACAGAACTATCCGAGCAGTACTTC CASSEGTELSEQYF 14 TRBV2 . . TRBJ2-7
TGTGCCAGTAGTATTCTTAACTATGGCTACACCTTC CASSILNYGYTF 12 TRBV19 once . TRBJ1-2
TGTGCCAGCAGCTTCCTCCGACCGGAATTTTATGGCTACACCTTC CASSFLRPEFYGYTF 15 TRBV5-6 . . TRBJ1-2
TGTGCCAGTAGTATAATCAACCGCCTATCTAACTATGGCTACACCTTC CASSIINRLSNYGYTF 16 TRBV19 . . TRBJ1-2
TGTGCCAGCAGCTTAGCGTCAGGGATTAGTTTAAAGGACTTCGGCTACACCTTC CASSLASGISLKDFGYTF 18 TRBV7-2 . . TRBJ1-2
TGTGCCAGCAGCTTACTAGGACTAGTGGCCTACAATGAGCAGTTCTTC CASSLLGLVAYNEQFF 16 TRBV13 . TRBD2 TRBJ2-1
TGTGCCAGCACCGGAGTGACTGAAGCTTTCTTT CASTGVTEAFF 11 TRBV2 . . TRBJ1-1
TGTGCCAGCAGTTCTCCAGGGGGCACGAGCACAGATACGCAGTATTTT CASSSPGGTSTDTQYF 16 TRBV28 . TRBD1 TRBJ2-3
TGTGCCAGCAGCCCCAGGGGACAGGGACAGAACACTGAAGCTTTCTTT CASSPRGQGQNTEAFF 16 TRBV9 once TRBD1 TRBJ1-1
TGTGCCAGCTCCCCGACAGGGGAAAGCTATGGCTACACCTTC CASSPTGESYGYTF 14 TRBV18 once TRBD1 TRBJ1-2
TGTGCCAGCAGCGTGGCCTCGGTGTTAACCGGGGAGCTGTTTTTT CASSVASVLTGELFF 15 TRBV9 once . TRBJ2-2
TGTGCCAGCTCACCAGCGGGGGGGAATAATTCACCCCTCCACTTT CASSPAGGNNSPLHF 15 TRBV18 . . TRBJ1-6
TGCGCCAGCAGCTTGGCCGGCGACATACAATATTCACCCCTCCACTTT CASSLAGDIQYSPLHF 16 TRBV5-1 . . TRBJ1-6
TGTGCCAGTAGGAGACAGGGTAGCAATCAGCCCCAGCATTTT CASRRQGSNQPQHF 14 TRBV19 . TRBD1 TRBJ1-5
TGTGCCAGCAGCGTAGATCCGGGACAGACCTACGAGCAGTACTTC CASSVDPGQTYEQYF 15 TRBV9 . TRBD1 TRBJ2-7